This T cell receptor (beta chain) emerged from a study of cytomegalovirus exposure and HLA in healthy donors. General study results and limits: HLA alleles were associated with some 16,000 TCR beta sequences in a later analysis at 0.05 false discovery rate. Prior analysis indicated that the majority of TCR beta V segments exhibited productivity approximately 90% or approximately 30% of the time. As a later analysis revealed, most CMV-associated TCR beta chains appeared HLA-restricted. In vitro experiments confirmed that three CMV-associated chains were specific for CMV antigens.

About this clone itself: Antigen: not known.

Amplification used 60 Vbeta primers and 13 Jbeta primers. The assay was immunoSEQ multiplex PCR, and TCRdb's table has in-frame clones only and misses some. The sample has 110,000 to 150,000 clones, about 80% seen once; the top ten hold 2.2%. This CDR3 has 17 residues. Per the germline V gene, CDR1 is SGHNT and CDR2 is YYREEE (reference sequence). V lost 5 bases and J lost 2; bases outside the gene matches: 11. J is TRBJ2-7 and V is TRBV5-4; 12 bases agree with TRBD2. This clonotype was sampled from a man aged 25-40 years in good health and CMV-seronegative. Source material: PBMCs. The chain's CDR3 is CASSSGLAGRGPYEQYF. The CDR3 nucleotides are TGTGCCAGCAGTTCCGGACTAGCGGGAAGAGGGCCCTACGAGCAGTACTTC.